The present entry profiles one TCR beta chain with its context. Trimming cost V 2 bases and J 3 bases; bases outside gene matches: 9. CDR3 size: 16 residues. CDR1 is SGHAT and CDR2 is FQNNGV in the germline V gene. The data belong to a study of blood T cell repertoires in COVID-19. Authors' processing steps: Scientists estimated how many nucleated cells there were by amplifying reference gene primers. TCRdb's table, derived via immunoSEQ multiplex PCR, lists solely in-frame clones and lacks some. D and trimming come from the DNA, and the V and J calls and clone size come from that table. This table holds a few hundred thousand clones, around 84% found once.

The clonotype comes from a woman in her thirties or forties who had recovered from COVID-19. The sample consisted of peripheral blood. V gene TRBV11-2 combines with J gene TRBJ2-7, with 8 bases that match TRBD1. CDR3 DNA sequence: TGTGCCAGCAGCTTATACCCCGGTACAGGGGGCTACGAGCAGTACTTC. This sequence encodes CASSLYPGTGGYEQYF.